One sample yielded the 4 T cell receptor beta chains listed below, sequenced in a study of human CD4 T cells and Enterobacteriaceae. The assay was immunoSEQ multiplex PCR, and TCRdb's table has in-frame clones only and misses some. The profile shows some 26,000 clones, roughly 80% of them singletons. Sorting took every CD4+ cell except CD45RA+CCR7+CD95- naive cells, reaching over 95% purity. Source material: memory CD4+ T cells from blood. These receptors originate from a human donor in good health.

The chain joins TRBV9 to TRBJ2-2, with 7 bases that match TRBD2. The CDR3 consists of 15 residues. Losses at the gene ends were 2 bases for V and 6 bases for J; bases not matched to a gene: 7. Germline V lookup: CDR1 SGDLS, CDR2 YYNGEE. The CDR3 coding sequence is TGTGCCAGCAGCGTTATCGGGGAGGGCCCCGGGGAGCTGTTTTTT. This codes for CASSVIGEGPGELFF.

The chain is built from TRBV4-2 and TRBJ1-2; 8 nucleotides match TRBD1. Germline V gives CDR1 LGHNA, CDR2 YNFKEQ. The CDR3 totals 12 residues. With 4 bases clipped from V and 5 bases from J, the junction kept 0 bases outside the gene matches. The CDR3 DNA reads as TGTGCCAGCAGCCGACAGGGGTATGGCTACACCTTC. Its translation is CASSRQGYGYTF.

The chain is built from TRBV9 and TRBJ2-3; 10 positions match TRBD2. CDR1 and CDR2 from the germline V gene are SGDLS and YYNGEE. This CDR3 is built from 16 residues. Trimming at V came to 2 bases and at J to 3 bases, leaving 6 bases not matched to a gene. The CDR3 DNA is TGTGCCAGCAGCGTCGCTAGCGGGAGTCTAACAGATACGCAGTATTTT. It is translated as CASSVASGSLTDTQYF.

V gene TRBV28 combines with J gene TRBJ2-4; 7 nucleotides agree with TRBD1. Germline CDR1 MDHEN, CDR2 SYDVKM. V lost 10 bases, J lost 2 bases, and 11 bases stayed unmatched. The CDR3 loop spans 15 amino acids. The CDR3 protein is CATLERGRTKNIQYF. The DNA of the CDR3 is TGTGCCACCCTAGAGAGGGGGCGTACCAAAAACATTCAGTACTTC.